This TCR beta chain was recovered during a study of T cells in Graves' hyperthyroidism and ophthalmopathy. This clonotype was recorded many times. Authors of the study amplified TCR beta CDR3 regions from RNA transcripts. The study used the HTBI primer set for a first-round RT-PCR of the TCR CDR3. From the multiplex PCR reads, TCRdb called clonotypes with MiXCR, one entry per CDR3 protein. In the table there are 500,000 to 750,000 distinct CDR3 sequences, 14% of which are singletons. Material for sequencing was blood. The receptor was isolated from a woman younger than 30 with Graves' ophthalmopathy.

The CDR3 DNA reads as TGCAGTGCTAGACCCTCGACAGGGAATAGCAATCAGCCCCAGCATTTT. It translates to CSARPSTGNSNQPQHF. The V call is TRBV20-1, the J call TRBJ1-5; 7 bases align to TRBD1. This CDR3 comprises 16 residues. CDR1 and CDR2 (germline): DFQATT, SNEGSKA (reference sequence). Unmatched junction bases numbered 7, after V lost 2 bases and J lost 0 bases.